What follows are 5 T cell receptor beta chains derived from one specimen sequenced in a study of cytomegalovirus exposure and HLA in healthy donors. 60 Vbeta and 13 Jbeta primers were used in PCR. Sequencing was performed with immunoSEQ multiplex PCR; in TCRdb, only in-frame clones are kept and a portion is missing. The data hold about 110,000 clones, with approximately 70% observed a single time. The source material was PBMCs. These receptors all stem from a boy aged 5-17 years in good health and CMV-seronegative.

In nucleotides, the CDR3 is TGCGCCAGCAGCCAAATCTTTTCGCCCAGGGGAGCTAATGAAAAACTGTTTTTT. This gives the protein CASSQIFSPRGANEKLFF. The rearrangement links TRBV4-1 to TRBJ1-4, with D perhaps TRBD1 (6 bases). Germline assignment: CDR1 MGHRA and CDR2 YSYEKL. This CDR3 has 18 amino acids. V was cut by 2 bases and J by 3 bases, with 19 bases left in between.

In nucleotides, the CDR3 is TGCGCCAGCAGCCAGGGGAGAGGGTCTTTTAACTATGGCTACACCTTC. Its translation is CASSQGRGSFNYGYTF. V and J are TRBV4-1 and TRBJ1-2; no reliable D call. Germline V gene lookup returns CDR1 MGHRA and CDR2 YSYEKL. The CDR3 has 16 amino acids. V was clipped by 3 bases and J by 1 base, with 15 bases between them.

The chain employs TRBV28 and TRBJ1-2, with 8 nucleotides matching TRBD1. J lost 4 bases, V lost 4 bases, and 5 bases had no gene match. The CDR3 is made up of 14 amino acids. Germline-derived CDR1 and CDR2 are MDHEN and SYDVKM. The CDR3: CASSWTGRIYGYTF. The CDR3 DNA reads as TGTGCCAGCAGTTGGACAGGGAGGATCTATGGCTACACCTTC.

The rearrangement uses TRBV7-3 and TRBJ1-2, with a weak D call TRBD1 (5 bases). Germline V gene data show CDR1 as SGHTA and CDR2 as FQGTGA. V lost 5 bases to trimming and J lost 8 bases, with 15 bases between them. CDR3 length: 13 residues. The CDR3 DNA reads TGTGCCAGCAGCCAACAGCCAGGGAAAGGCTACACCTTC. Encoded protein: CASSQQPGKGYTF.

The chain is built from TRBV14 and TRBJ2-7, with no clear D. Trimming pared 1 base from V and 2 bases from J, leaving 15 bases between. Germline loops: CDR1 SGHDN, CDR2 FVKESK. The CDR3 runs to 16 residues. CDR3 residues: CASSQALEISAYEQYF. The CDR3 DNA reads TGTGCCAGCAGCCAAGCATTGGAGATTTCTGCCTACGAGCAGTACTTC. Filled out from reference TRBV14 and TRBJ2-7, the complete variable domain reads EAGVTQFPSHSVIEKGQTVTLRCDPISGHDNLYWYRRVMGKEIKFLLHFVKESKQDESGMPNNRFLAERTGGTYSTLKVQPAELEDSGVYFCASSQALEISAYEQYFGPGTRLTVT.